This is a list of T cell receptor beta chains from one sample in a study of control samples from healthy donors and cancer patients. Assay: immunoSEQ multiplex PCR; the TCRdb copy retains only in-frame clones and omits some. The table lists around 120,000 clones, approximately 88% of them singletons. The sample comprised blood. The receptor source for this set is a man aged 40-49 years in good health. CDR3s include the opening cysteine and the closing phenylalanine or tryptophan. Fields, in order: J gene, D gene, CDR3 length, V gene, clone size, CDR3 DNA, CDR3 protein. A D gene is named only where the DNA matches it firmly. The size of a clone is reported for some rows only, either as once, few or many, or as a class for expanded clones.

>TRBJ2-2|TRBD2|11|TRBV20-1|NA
TGCAGTGCTGGCCCCCCTAGCGGCAAGGTTTTT
CSAGPPSGKVF
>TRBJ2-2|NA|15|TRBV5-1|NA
TGCGCCAGCAGCGCGGACGGACCGAACACCGGGGAGCTGTTTTTT
CASSADGPNTGELFF
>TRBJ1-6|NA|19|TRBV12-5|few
TGTGCTAGTGGTTTGGTACTGTCCGGGATAAGCTCCTATAATTCACCCCTCCACTTT
CASGLVLSGISSYNSPLHF
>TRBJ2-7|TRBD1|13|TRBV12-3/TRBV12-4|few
TGTGCCAGCAGTTGGGACAGGGGCTACGAGCAGTACTTC
CASSWDRGYEQYF
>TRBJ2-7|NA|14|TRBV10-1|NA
TGCGCCAGCAGCAGCCGGAGGGGAAACTACGAGCAGTACTTC
CASSSRRGNYEQYF
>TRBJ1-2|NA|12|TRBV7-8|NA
TGTGCCAGCAGCAAGACGGATCATGGCTACACCTTC
CASSKTDHGYTF
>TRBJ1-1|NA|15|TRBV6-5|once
TGTGCCAGCAGTTACTCAGGAGGGGCCCCAACTGAAGCTTTCTTT
CASSYSGGAPTEAFF
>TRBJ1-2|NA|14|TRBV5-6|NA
TGTGCCAGCAGCTTGGGGTCCAGCGACTATGGCTACACCTTC
CASSLGSSDYGYTF
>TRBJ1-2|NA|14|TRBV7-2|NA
TGTGCCAGTATCAGAGTGGGGGTAAACTATGGCTACACCTTC
CASIRVGVNYGYTF
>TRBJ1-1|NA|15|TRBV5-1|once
TGCGCCAGCAGTGCATCGGGGGGCGAAAACACTGAAGCTTTCTTT
CASSASGGENTEAFF
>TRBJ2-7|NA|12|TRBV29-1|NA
TGCAGCGCCGTGGGTCTTACCTACGAGCAGTACTTC
CSAVGLTYEQYF
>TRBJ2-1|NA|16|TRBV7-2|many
TGTGCCAGCAGCTCCGAGGGGGGGCGAACTTACAATGAGCAGTTCTTC
CASSSEGGRTYNEQFF
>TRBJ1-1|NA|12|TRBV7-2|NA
TGTGCCAGCAGCAACAAAAACACTGAAGCTTTCTTT
CASSNKNTEAFF
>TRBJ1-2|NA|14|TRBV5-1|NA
TGCGCCAGCAGCTTGGGTTCCCAACCCGATGGCTACACCTTC
CASSLGSQPDGYTF
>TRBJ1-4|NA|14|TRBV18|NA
TGTGCCAGCTCCCACGGGACGGGAAATGAAAAACTGTTTTTT
CASSHGTGNEKLFF
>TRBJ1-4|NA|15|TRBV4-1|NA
TGCGCCAGCAGCCAAGGTACCCGCGGAGGTGAAAAACTGTTTTTT
CASSQGTRGGEKLFF
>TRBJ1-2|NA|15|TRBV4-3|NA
TGCGCCAGCAGCCAAGGGAGACAGACTAACTATGGCTACACCTTC
CASSQGRQTNYGYTF
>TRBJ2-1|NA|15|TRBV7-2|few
TGTGCCAGCAGCCTTGGCGGGGGCGCAAGAAATGAGCAGTTCTTC
CASSLGGGARNEQFF
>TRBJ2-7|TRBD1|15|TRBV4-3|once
TGCGCCAGCAGCCGGGATATACAGGGGGCCTACGAGCAGTACTTC
CASSRDIQGAYEQYF
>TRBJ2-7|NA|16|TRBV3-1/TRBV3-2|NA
TGTGCCAGCAGCCAAGAAAAATCTACATCATCCTACGAGCAGTACTTC
CASSQEKSTSSYEQYF
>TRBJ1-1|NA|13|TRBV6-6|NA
TGTGCCAGCCGGGACGTCCGGGGTACTGAAGCTTTCTTT
CASRDVRGTEAFF
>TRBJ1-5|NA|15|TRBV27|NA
TGTGCCAGCCGCCCGGGGGGGGGGAACAATCAGCCCCAGCATTTT
CASRPGGGNNQPQHF
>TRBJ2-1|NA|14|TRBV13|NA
TGTGCCAGCAGCTCTGGGGGCACCCTCAATGAGCAGTTCTTC
CASSSGGTLNEQFF
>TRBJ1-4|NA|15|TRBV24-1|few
TGTGCCACCAGTGACCCGAGGGGGGGCGTAGAAAAACTGTTTTTT
CATSDPRGGVEKLFF
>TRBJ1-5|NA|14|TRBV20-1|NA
TGCAGTGCTAGTCCGGGACGGAACAATCAGCCCCAGCATTTT
CSASPGRNNQPQHF
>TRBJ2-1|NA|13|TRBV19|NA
TGTGCCAGTAGTACCTTCAGTGGGCAGGGACAGTTCTTC
CASSTFSGQGQFF
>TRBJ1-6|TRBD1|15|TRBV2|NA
TGTGCCACCAAGGGACAGGCCAAGGGTAATTCACCCCTCCACTTT
CATKGQAKGNSPLHF
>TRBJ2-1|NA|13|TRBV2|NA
TGTGCCGCACAGGGCAACTCCTACAATGAGCAGTTCTTC
CAAQGNSYNEQFF
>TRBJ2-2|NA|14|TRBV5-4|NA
TGTGCCAGCAGCAGAGACAGGTTCTTCGGGGAGCTGTTTTTT
CASSRDRFFGELFF
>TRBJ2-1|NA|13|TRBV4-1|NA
TGCGCCAGCAGGATCAATAGCGGAAATGAGCAGTTCTTC
CASRINSGNEQFF
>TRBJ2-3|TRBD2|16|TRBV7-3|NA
TGTGCCAGCAGCTTAACCCTAGCGGGGGGCACAGATACGCAGTATTTT
CASSLTLAGGTDTQYF
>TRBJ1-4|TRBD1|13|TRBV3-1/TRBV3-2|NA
TGTGCCAGCAGCCAAGAGGGAGGGGGCAAACTGTTTTTT
CASSQEGGGKLFF
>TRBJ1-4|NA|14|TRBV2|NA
TGTGCCAGCAGTGATAGGGGGGTCGGTGAAAAACTGTTTTTT
CASSDRGVGEKLFF
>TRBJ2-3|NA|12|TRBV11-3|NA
TGTGCCAGCAGCGGACCCGGGGATACGCAGTATTTT
CASSGPGDTQYF
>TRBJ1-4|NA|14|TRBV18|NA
TGTGCCAGCTCACCATTTAGTTACACTGAAAAACTGTTTTTT
CASSPFSYTEKLFF
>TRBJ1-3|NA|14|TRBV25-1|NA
TGTGCCAGCAGTGACAGTTTCTCTGGAAACACCATATATTTT
CASSDSFSGNTIYF
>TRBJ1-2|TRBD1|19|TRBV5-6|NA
TGTGCCAGCAGTTCCGACAGGACAGGGCCCTCCGGAAGATCCTATGGCTACACCTTC
CASSSDRTGPSGRSYGYTF
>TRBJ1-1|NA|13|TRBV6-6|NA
TGTGCCAGCACCCGGCAGCTGAACACTGAAGCTTTCTTT
CASTRQLNTEAFF
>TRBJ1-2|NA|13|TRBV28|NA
TGTGCCAGCAGTTTGGGGGGGGCGGACGGCTACACCTTC
CASSLGGADGYTF
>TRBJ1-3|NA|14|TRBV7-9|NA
TGTGCCAGCAGCTTAGTAAACTCTGGAAACACCATATATTTT
CASSLVNSGNTIYF
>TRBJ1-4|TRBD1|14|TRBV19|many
TGTGCCAGTAGTCCGGGACAGCGTAATGAAAAACTGTTTTTT
CASSPGQRNEKLFF
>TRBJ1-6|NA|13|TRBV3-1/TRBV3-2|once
TGTGCCAGCGGGCGGGGCACTAATTCACCCCTCCACTTT
CASGRGTNSPLHF
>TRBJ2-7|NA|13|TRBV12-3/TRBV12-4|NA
TGTGCCAGCAGTTTTCTTGAGGGCTACGAGCAGTACTTC
CASSFLEGYEQYF
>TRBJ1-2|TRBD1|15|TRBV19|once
TGTGCCAGTAGCCCTGACAGGGGTGTCGACTATGGCTACACCTTC
CASSPDRGVDYGYTF
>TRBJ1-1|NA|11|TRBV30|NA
TGTGCCTGGAGTTTGAAGACTGAAGCTTTCTTT
CAWSLKTEAFF
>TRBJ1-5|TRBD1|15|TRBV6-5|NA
TGTGCCAGCAGGCGGGACAGGGGGCTCGATCAGCCCCAGCATTTT
CASRRDRGLDQPQHF
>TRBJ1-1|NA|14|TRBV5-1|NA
TGCGCCAGCAGCTTGGACGGAATGAACACTGAAGCTTTCTTT
CASSLDGMNTEAFF
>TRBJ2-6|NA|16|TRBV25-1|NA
TGTGCCAGCCTAACGTCAGGAGGCTCTGGGGCCAACGTCCTGACTTTC
CASLTSGGSGANVLTF
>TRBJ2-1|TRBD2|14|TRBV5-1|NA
TGCGCCAGCAATGGGGGAGGGAGCGGCAATGAGCAGTTCTTC
CASNGGGSGNEQFF
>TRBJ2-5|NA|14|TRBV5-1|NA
TGCGCCAGCAGCCTGGACAGCTTCCAAGAGACCCAGTACTTC
CASSLDSFQETQYF
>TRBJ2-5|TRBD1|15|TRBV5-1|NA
TGCGCCAGCAGCCCGGGACAGGGGTCCCAAGAGACCCAGTACTTC
CASSPGQGSQETQYF
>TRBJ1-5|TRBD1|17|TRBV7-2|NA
TGTGCCAGCAGCTTAGTACCCGACAGGGGAGGCAATCAGCCCCAGCATTTT
CASSLVPDRGGNQPQHF
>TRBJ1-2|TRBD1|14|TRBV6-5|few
TGTGCCAGCAGGACAGGGGGCCTCGACTATGGCTACACCTTC
CASRTGGLDYGYTF
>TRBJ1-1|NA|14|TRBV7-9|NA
TGTGCCAGCACCAAGCGAGAGGGGAACACTGAAGCTTTCTTT
CASTKREGNTEAFF
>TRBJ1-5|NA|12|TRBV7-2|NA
TGTGCCAGCAGCTCCACCCGACAGCCCCAGCATTTT
CASSSTRQPQHF
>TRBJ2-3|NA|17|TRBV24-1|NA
TGTGCCACCAGTGATCCCGGGTTCCAGGGGGGGGCAGATACGCAGTATTTT
CATSDPGFQGGADTQYF
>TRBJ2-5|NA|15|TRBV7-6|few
TGTGCCAGCAGCCCGGTTAACTTGCCCTGGGAGACCCAGTACTTC
CASSPVNLPWETQYF
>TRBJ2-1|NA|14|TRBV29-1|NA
TGCAGCGTTGAAGATCGAGTAGGGGACAATGAGCAGTTCTTC
CSVEDRVGDNEQFF
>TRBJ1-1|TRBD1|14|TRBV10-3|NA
TGTGCCATCAGTGAGACCGGACAGGTCACTGAAGCTTTCTTT
CAISETGQVTEAFF